The T cell receptor beta chain described here comes from a study of T cell responses to AZD1222 COVID-19 vaccine. Assay used: immunoSEQ multiplex PCR; TCRdb lists only in-frame clones, some missing. The data show 100,000 to 150,000 clones, approximately 85% seen once. From germline, CDR1 is KGHSH and CDR2 LQKENI. The CDR3 extends over 14 amino acids. The germline V and J ends were trimmed by 2 bases and 0 bases, with 4 bases remaining between them. Sequencing used peripheral blood, obtained on day 0 of AZD1222 vaccination. V and J are TRBV18 and TRBJ1-4; D is undetermined. The TCR sequence derives from an adult in good health. Here the CDR3 reads CASSPSATNEKLFF. For the CDR3, the DNA is TGTGCCAGCTCACCATCGGCAACTAATGAAAAACTGTTTTTT.